This T cell receptor (beta chain) is drawn from a study of T cell responses to AZD1222 COVID-19 vaccine. Trimming took 6 bases from V and 6 from J, leaving 17 bases between them. The CDR3 is made up of 14 amino acids. Germline V gene data show CDR1 as MNHEY and CDR2 as SVGAGI. Clones were sequenced by immunoSEQ multiplex PCR, and TCRdb holds only the in-frame ones, with some missing. The data show 100,000 or so clones, roughly nine tenths seen once. Overall study results and limits: Sampling captured repertoires only after the peak T cell response. Across the whole spike, CD4 TCRs peaked at regions 160-218 and 743-854. Donors were largely white British and mainly female; clonal diversity was possibly underestimated.

This clone occurred a few times. Its antigen is unidentified. This specimen was peripheral blood, taken on day 0 of AZD1222 vaccination. The source of this sequence is an adult in good health. The chain combines TRBV6-5 with TRBJ1-1; the D gene is possibly TRBD1 (5 bases). The CDR3 DNA sequence: TGTGCCAGCAGCCACCGGGACCCCGTCGCTGAAGCTTTCTTT. Its translation: CASSHRDPVAEAFF.